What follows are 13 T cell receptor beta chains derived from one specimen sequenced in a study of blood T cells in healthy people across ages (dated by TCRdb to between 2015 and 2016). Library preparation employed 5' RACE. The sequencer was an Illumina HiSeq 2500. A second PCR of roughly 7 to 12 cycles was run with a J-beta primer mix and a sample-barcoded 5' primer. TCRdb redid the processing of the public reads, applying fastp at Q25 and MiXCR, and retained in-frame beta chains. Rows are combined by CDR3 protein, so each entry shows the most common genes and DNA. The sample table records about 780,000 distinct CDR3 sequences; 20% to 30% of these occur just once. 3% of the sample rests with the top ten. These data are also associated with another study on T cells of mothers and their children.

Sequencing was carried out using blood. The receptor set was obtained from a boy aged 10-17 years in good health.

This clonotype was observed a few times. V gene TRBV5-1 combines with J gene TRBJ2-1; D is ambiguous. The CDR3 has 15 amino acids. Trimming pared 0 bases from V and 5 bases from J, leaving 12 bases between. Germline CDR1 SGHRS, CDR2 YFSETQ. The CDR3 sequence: CASSLVLTPNNEQFF. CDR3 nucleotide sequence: TGCGCCAGCAGCTTGGTCCTGACCCCGAACAATGAGCAGTTCTTC.

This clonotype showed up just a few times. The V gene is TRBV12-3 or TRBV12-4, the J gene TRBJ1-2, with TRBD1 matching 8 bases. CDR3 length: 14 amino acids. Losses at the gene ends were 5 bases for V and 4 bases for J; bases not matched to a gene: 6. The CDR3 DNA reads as TGTGCCAGCAGTGGGACTACAGGGGGCTATGGCTACACCTTC. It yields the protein CASSGTTGGYGYTF.

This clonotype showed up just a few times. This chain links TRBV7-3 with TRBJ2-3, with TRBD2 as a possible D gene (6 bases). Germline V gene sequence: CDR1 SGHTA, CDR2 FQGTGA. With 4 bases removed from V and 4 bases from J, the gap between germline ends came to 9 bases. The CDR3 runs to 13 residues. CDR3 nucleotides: TGTGCCAGCAGCTCGGGGGTGGCAGATACGCAGTATTTT. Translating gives CASSSGVADTQYF.

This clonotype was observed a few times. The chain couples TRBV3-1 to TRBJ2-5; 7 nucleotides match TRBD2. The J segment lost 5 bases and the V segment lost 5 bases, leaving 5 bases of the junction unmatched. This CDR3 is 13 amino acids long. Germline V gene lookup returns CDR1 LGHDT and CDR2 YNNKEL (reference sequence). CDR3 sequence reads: CASSESGEETQYF. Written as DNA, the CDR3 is TGTGCCAGCAGCGAAAGCGGGGAGGAGACCCAGTACTTC.

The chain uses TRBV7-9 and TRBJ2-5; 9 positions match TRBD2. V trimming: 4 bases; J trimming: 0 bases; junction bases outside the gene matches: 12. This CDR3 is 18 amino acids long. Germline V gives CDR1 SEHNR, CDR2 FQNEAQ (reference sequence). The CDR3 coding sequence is TGTGCCAGCAGCTCGAGACTAGCGGACAGATCGTACCAAGAGACCCAGTACTTC. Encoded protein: CASSSRLADRSYQETQYF.

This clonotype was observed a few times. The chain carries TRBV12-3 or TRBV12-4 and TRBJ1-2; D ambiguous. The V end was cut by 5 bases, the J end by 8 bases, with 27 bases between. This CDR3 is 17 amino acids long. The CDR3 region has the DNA TGTGCCAGCAGTCTACTCTCTCATCGGGTACCCAGAGAGGGCTACACCTTC. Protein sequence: CASSLLSHRVPREGYTF.

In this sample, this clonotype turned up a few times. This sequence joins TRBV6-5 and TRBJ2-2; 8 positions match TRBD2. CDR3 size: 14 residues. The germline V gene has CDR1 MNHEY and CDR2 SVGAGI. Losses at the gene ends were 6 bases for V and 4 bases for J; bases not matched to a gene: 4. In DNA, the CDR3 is TGTGCCAGCAGAGGGGCGGGGGGCACCGGGGAGCTGTTTTTT. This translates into CASRGAGGTGELFF.

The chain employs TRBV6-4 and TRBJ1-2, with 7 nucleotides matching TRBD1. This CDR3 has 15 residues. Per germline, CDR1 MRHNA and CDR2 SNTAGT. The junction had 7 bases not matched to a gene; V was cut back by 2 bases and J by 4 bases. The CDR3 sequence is CASSDGQGVGYGYTF. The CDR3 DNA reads TGTGCCAGCAGTGACGGGCAGGGGGTTGGCTATGGCTACACCTTC.

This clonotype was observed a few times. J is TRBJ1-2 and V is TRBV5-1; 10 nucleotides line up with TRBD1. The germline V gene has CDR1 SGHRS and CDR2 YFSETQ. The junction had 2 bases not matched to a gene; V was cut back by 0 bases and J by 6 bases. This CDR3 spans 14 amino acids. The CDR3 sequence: CASSLAGTGDGYTF. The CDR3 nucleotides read TGCGCCAGCAGCTTGGCCGGGACAGGGGATGGCTACACCTTC.

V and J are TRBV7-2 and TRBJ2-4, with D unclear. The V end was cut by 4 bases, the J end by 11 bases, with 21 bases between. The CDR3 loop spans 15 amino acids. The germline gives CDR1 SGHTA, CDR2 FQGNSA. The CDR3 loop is CASSSGPPSRNVQYF. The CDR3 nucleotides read TGTGCCAGCAGCTCTGGGCCCCCAAGTAGGAACGTTCAGTACTTC. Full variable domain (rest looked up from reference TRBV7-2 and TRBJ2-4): GAGVSQSPSNKVTEKGKDVELRCDPISGHTALYWYRQSLGQGLEFLIYFQGNSAPDKSGLPSDRFSAERTGGSVSTLTIQRTQQEDSAVYLCASSSGPPSRNVQYFGAGTRLSVL.

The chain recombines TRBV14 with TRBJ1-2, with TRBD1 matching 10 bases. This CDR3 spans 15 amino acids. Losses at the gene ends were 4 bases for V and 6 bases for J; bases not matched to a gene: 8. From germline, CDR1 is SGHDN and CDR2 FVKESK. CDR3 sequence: CASSPLEDRGNGYTF. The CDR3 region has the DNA TGTGCCAGCAGCCCCCTGGAGGACAGGGGGAATGGCTACACCTTC.

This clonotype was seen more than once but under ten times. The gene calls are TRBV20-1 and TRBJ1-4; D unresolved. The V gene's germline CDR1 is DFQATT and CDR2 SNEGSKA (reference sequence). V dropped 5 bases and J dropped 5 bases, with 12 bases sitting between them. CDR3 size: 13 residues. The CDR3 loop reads CSAPRQPNEKLFF. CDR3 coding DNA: TGCAGTGCTCCACGGCAGCCCAATGAAAAACTGTTTTTT.

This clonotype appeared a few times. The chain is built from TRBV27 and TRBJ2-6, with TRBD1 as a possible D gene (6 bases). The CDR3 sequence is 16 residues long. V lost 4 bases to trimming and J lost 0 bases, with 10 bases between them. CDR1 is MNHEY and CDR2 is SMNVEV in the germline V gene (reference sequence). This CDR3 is CASSWDTDSGANVLTF. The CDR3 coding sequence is TGTGCCAGCAGTTGGGACACAGACTCTGGGGCCAACGTCCTGACTTTC.